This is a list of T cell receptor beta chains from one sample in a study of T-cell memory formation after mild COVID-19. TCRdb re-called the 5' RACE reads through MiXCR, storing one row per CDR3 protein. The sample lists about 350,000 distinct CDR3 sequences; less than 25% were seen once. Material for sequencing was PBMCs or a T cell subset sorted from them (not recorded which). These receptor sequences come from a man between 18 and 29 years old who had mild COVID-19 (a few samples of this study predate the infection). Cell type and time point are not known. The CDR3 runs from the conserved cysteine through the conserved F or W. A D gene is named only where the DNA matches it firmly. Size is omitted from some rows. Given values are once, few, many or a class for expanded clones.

TGTGCCAGCAGCGTAGAGTCCACACTAGCGGGGAATGAGCAGTTCTTC CASSVESTLAGNEQFF TRBV9 few TRBJ2-1 TRBD2
TGTGCCAGCCGCCGGGGGTCGGAAAAACTGTTTTTT CASRRGSEKLFF TRBV19 few TRBJ1-4 -
TGCGCCAGCAGTCAAGACTGGCAGAACACCGGGGAGCTGTTTTTT CASSQDWQNTGELFF TRBV4-3 - TRBJ2-2 -
TGTGCCAGCACTCCAGGGGTGGGCACTGAAGCTTTCTTT CASTPGVGTEAFF TRBV12-3/TRBV12-4 few TRBJ1-1 -
TGTGCCAGCACCCTATTGACAGGGCGGTCCTACAATGAGCAGTTCTTC CASTLLTGRSYNEQFF TRBV12-3/TRBV12-4 - TRBJ2-1 TRBD1
TGCGCCAGCAGCTTGACGGGGGGGCGGAATGAGCAGTTCTTC CASSLTGGRNEQFF TRBV5-1 - TRBJ2-1 TRBD2
TGTGCCAGCAGTTTTGGGACCGGGGAGCTGTTTTTT CASSFGTGELFF TRBV5-1 many TRBJ2-2 -
TGTGCCAGCAGCCCCCCGAGCGGGCCGAAAGAGACCCAGTACTTC CASSPPSGPKETQYF TRBV3-2 - TRBJ2-5 -
TGTGCCAGCAAAGGAGTCTGGGGGACGGGACTTTACGAGCAGTACTTC CASKGVWGTGLYEQYF TRBV6-6 once TRBJ2-7 -
TGTGCCAGCAGCTCACAGGGGGCGTTTGGCTACACCTTC CASSSQGAFGYTF TRBV5-6 - TRBJ1-2 TRBD1
TGTGCCAGCAAGACTAGCGGGGTAGGCACAGATACGCAGTATTTT CASKTSGVGTDTQYF TRBV7-8 few TRBJ2-3 TRBD2
TGTGCCAGCAGCCAAGACGTGACCCAGTACTTC CASSQDVTQYF TRBV3-1 - TRBJ2-5 -
TGCAGCGTTGAAGAAAGAGCTGTAGCGGGACAGGGGGCGAAGGATACGCAGTATTTT CSVEERAVAGQGAKDTQYF TRBV29-1 - TRBJ2-3 TRBD1
TGTGCCAGCAGTTACGATCTTAGCGTCCAAGAGACCCAGTACTTC CASSYDLSVQETQYF TRBV6-5 - TRBJ2-5 -
TGTGACAGCAGCCCGTGGGAGAAAGAGACCCAGTACTTC CDSSPWEKETQYF TRBV5-6 - TRBJ2-5 -
TGTGCCAGCAGTTTAAAGCGTTCGTACAATGAGCAGTTCTTC CASSLKRSYNEQFF TRBV12-3/TRBV12-4 few TRBJ2-1 -
TGCGCCAGCAGCCATGAGGACGGGGGTGCCGATACGCAGTATTTT CASSHEDGGADTQYF TRBV4-1 - TRBJ2-3 -
TGTGCCAGCAGCTCCAGGGGGGGGACTAGGAGTGAGCAGTTCTTC CASSSRGGTRSEQFF TRBV11-2 few TRBJ2-1 -